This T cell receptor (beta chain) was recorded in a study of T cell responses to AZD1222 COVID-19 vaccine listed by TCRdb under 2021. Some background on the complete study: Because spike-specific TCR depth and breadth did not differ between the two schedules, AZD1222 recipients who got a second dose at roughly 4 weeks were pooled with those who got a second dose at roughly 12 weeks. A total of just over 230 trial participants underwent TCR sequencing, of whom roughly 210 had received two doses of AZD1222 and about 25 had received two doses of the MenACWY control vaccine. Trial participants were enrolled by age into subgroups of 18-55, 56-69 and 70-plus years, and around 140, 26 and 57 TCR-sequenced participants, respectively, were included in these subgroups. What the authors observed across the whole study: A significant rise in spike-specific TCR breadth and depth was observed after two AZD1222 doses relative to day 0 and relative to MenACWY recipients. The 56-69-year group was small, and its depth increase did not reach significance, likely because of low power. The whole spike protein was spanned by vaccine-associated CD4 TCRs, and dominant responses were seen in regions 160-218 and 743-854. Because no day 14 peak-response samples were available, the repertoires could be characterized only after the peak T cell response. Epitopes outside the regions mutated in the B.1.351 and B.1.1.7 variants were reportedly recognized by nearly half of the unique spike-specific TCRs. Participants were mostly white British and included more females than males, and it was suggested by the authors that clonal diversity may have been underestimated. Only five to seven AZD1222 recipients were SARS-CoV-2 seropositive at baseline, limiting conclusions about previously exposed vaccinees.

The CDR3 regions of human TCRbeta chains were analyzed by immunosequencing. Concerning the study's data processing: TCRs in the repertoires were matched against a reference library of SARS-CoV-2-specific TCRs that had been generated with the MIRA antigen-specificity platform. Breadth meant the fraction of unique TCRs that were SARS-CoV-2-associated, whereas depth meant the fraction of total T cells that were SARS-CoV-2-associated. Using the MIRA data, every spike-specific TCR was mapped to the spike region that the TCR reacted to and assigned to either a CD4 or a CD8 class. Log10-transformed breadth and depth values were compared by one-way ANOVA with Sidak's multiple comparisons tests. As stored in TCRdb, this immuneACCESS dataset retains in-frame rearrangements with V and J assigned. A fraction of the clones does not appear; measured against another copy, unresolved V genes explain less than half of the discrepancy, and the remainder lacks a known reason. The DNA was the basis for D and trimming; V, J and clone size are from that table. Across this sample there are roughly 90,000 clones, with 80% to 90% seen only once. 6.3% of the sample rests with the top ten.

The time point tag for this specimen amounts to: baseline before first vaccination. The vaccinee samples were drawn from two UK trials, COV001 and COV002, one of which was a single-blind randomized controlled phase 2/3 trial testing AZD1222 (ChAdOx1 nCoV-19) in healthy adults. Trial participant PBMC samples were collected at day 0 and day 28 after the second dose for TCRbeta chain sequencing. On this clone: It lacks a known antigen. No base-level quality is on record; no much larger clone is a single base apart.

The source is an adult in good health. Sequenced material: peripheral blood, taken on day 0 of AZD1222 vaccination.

This receptor carries the CDR3 CASSKLQGDGYTF. The nucleotide sequence reads TGCGCCAGCAGCAAACTACAGGGGGATGGCTACACCTTC. The chain is assembled from TRBV5-1 and TRBJ1-2; 8 bases in the junction line up with TRBD1. The germline V gene provides CDR1 SGHRS and CDR2 YFSETQ. The V end gives up 4 bases and the J end 6 bases, leaving 5 bases in the junction not matched to a gene. From the cysteine through the phenylalanine, the CDR3 covers 13 amino acids. This entry keeps only the CDR3 DNA: 39 bases, framed from base 1.